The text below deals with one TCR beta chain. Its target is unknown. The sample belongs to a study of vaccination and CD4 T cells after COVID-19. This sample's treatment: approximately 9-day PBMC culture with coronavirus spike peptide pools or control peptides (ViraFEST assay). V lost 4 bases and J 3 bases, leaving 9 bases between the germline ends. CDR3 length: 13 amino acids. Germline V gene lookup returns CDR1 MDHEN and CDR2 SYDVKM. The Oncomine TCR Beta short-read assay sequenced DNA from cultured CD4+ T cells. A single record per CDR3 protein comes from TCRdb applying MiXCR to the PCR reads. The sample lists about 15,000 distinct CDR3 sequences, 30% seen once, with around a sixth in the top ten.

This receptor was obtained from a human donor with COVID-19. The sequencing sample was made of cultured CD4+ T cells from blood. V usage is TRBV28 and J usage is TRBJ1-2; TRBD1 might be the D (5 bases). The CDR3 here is CASSYQGDYGYTF. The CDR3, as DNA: TGTGCCAGCAGTTACCAGGGCGACTATGGCTACACCTTC.